One sample yielded the 30 T cell receptor beta chains listed below, sequenced in a study of beta chain features in type 1 diabetes. Expressed TCRB transcripts were sequenced because the entire RNA isolate underwent reverse transcription. The assay was immunoSEQ multiplex PCR, and TCRdb's table has in-frame clones only and misses some. The sample records about 900,000 clones, about a sixth being singletons. The sequenced material came from naive CD4+ T cells from blood. The receptor set was obtained from a woman in her late teens or twenties in good health.

The chain joins TRBV18 to TRBJ2-1; D is perhaps TRBD2 (5 bases). This CDR3 comprises 13 residues. Germline V lookup: CDR1 KGHSH, CDR2 LQKENI. The germline V and J ends were trimmed by 4 bases and 6 bases, with 10 bases remaining between them. The CDR3 bases are TGTGCCAGCTCACTCCGAGGGTTCAATGAGCAGTTCTTC. Protein: CASSLRGFNEQFF. Supplemented by reference TRBV18 and TRBJ2-1, the full variable domain reads NAGVMQNPRHLVRRRGQEARLRCSPMKGHSHVYWYRQLPEEGLKFMVYLQKENIIDESGMPKERFSAEFPKEGPSILRIQQVVRGDSAAYFCASSLRGFNEQFFGPGTRLTVL.

In this sample, this clone turned up a few times. The chain recombines TRBV25-1 with TRBJ2-7, with D possibly being TRBD2 (6 bases). This CDR3 has 11 amino acids. V lost 6 bases to trimming and J lost 6 bases, with 9 bases between them. Germline V lookup: CDR1 MGHDK, CDR2 SYGVNS. CDR3 in amino acids: CASRMGGEQYF. The DNA of the CDR3 is TGTGCCAGCAGGATGGGGGGCGAGCAGTACTTC.

This clone was seen repeatedly, ten times or more. Within the sample, other DNA sequences also encode this same CDR3. CDR3 DNA sequence: TGTGCCAGCAGCCCCGGCACAGATACGCAGTATTTT. As protein: CASSPGTDTQYF. The chain uses TRBV7-2 and TRBJ2-3; D unresolved. CDR1 is SGHTA, CDR2 FQGNSA, per germline. The CDR3 loop spans 12 amino acids. V lost 5 bases to trimming and J lost 1 base, with 4 bases between them.

The V gene is TRBV6-5, the J gene TRBJ2-6; D possibly corresponds to TRBD2 (6 bases). Germline V gene data show CDR1 as MNHEY and CDR2 as SVGAGI. The V gene lost 2 bases and the J gene lost 2 bases, with 10 bases spanning the gap. The CDR3 consists of 16 residues. The CDR3 loop is CASSYRGGTGANVLTF. For the CDR3, the DNA is TGTGCCAGCAGTTACCGGGGAGGAACTGGGGCCAACGTCCTGACTTTC.

The chain joins TRBV18 to TRBJ2-1, with unresolved D. The length of the CDR3 is 12 residues. Germline assignment: CDR1 KGHSH and CDR2 LQKENI. Trimming cost V 3 bases and J 4 bases, with 4 bases left between them. CDR3 DNA sequence: TGTGCCAGCTCACCGGCTTACAATGAGCAGTTCTTC. It yields the protein CASSPAYNEQFF.

In regard to this clone: The same CDR3 is also encoded by other DNA sequences in this sample. The CDR3 region has the DNA TGCGCCAGCAGCCAAGATAGGTCAACTAATGAAAAACTGTTTTTT. This encodes CASSQDRSTNEKLFF. The chain joins TRBV4-3 to TRBJ1-4; D unclear. In germline, CDR1 is LGHNA, CDR2 YSLEER. V was cut by 0 bases and J by 0 bases, with 5 bases left in between. The CDR3 is 15 amino acids.

This clone occurred a few times. The genes are TRBV7-2 and TRBJ2-7; D not certain. Trimming removed 1 base from V and 6 bases from J, with 10 bases in between. Germline values: CDR1 SGHTA, CDR2 FQGNSA. CDR3 size: 13 residues. The CDR3 region has the DNA TGTGCCAGCAGCTTAGATTTCGGTCGCGAGCAGTACTTC. This codes for CASSLDFGREQYF.

The chain recombines TRBV25-1 with TRBJ2-3; D could derive from TRBD1 or TRBD2 (5 bases each). Germline assignment: CDR1 MGHDK and CDR2 SYGVNS. This CDR3 comprises 16 residues. V gave up 3 bases and J gave up 8 bases, with 21 bases separating them. CDR3 nucleotides: TGTGCCAGCAGTGATTTCCCCGGACTTCTGAGGGGTACGCAGTATTTT. This sequence encodes CASSDFPGLLRGTQYF.

The rearrangement links TRBV9 to TRBJ2-3, with 12 nucleotides matching TRBD2. The V gene's germline CDR1 is SGDLS and CDR2 YYNGEE. CDR3 size: 18 residues. The trim removed 0 bases at V and 1 base at J, leaving 6 bases unmatched. CDR3 residues: CASSVAPSGRVGTDTQYF. CDR3 sequence (DNA): TGTGCCAGCAGCGTAGCGCCTAGCGGGAGGGTGGGCACAGATACGCAGTATTTT.

There are a few counts of this clone. The V and J genes are TRBV19 and TRBJ2-1; 13 nucleotides line up with TRBD2. CDR1 is LNHDA and CDR2 is SQIVND in the germline V gene (reference sequence). This CDR3 is 15 amino acids long. After removal of 2 bases from V and 9 bases from J, the junction contained 4 bases not matched to a gene. The CDR3 reads CASSIRTSGRSEQFF. In DNA, the CDR3 is TGTGCCAGTAGTATACGGACTAGCGGGAGAAGTGAGCAGTTCTTC. Full variable domain (remainder filled in from reference TRBV19 and TRBJ2-1): DGGITQSPKYLFRKEGQNVTLSCEQNLNHDAMYWYRQDPGQGLRLIYYSQIVNDFQKGDIAEGYSVSREKKESFPLTVTSAQKNPTAFYLCASSIRTSGRSEQFFGPGTRLTVL.

A few counts support this clone. The rearrangement uses TRBV28 and TRBJ1-1, with D unresolved. V lost 2 bases to trimming and J lost 11 bases, with 12 bases between them. The germline gives CDR1 MDHEN, CDR2 SYDVKM. The CDR3 covers 12 residues. DNA for the CDR3: TGTGCCAGCAGTTTAGATCTCGGTTGGGCTTTCTTT. As protein: CASSLDLGWAFF.

The table lists this clone with a few counts. The J gene is TRBJ2-7, the V gene TRBV4-2; no firm D call. Trimming removed 4 bases from V and 3 bases from J, with 16 bases in between. This CDR3 spans 15 amino acids. The germline V gene encodes CDR1 LGHNA and CDR2 YNFKEQ. CDR3 in DNA: TGTGCCAGCAGCCTAGAACCGAAGGGCGGCTACGAGCAGTACTTC. This codes for CASSLEPKGGYEQYF.

The genes are TRBV7-9 and TRBJ2-1, with 8 bases identical to TRBD1. CDR1 SEHNR and CDR2 FQNEAQ come from the germline V gene (reference sequence). The CDR3 totals 14 residues. The V segment lost 5 bases and the J segment 8 bases; nucleotides outside the gene matches: 8. CDR3 amino acids: CASSRGQGSDEQFF. The CDR3 bases are TGTGCCAGCAGCCGAGGACAGGGTTCCGATGAGCAGTTCTTC.

This clone has only a few counts. V usage is TRBV7-2 and J usage is TRBJ2-7; no firm D call. Germline V gives CDR1 SGHTA, CDR2 FQGNSA. This CDR3 is 13 amino acids long. V was shortened by 1 base and J by 6 bases, with 10 bases between the two germline ends. CDR3 residues: CASSLGTEGEQYF. In nucleotides, the CDR3 is TGTGCCAGCAGCTTAGGAACTGAAGGCGAGCAGTACTTC.

The chain couples TRBV6-5 to TRBJ2-1; TRBD2 agrees at 9 bases. This CDR3 contains 13 residues. The germline V gene has CDR1 MNHEY and CDR2 SVGAGI. Trimming at V came to 5 bases and at J to 10 bases, leaving 6 bases not matched to a gene. In DNA form, the CDR3 reads TGTGCCAGCAGTAAGACCGGGACTAGCGAGCAGTTCTTC. Translated: CASSKTGTSEQFF.

This clone was seen more than once but under ten times. The chain uses TRBV19 and TRBJ1-2, with a possible D match to TRBD1 (6 bases). In germline, CDR1 is LNHDA, CDR2 SQIVND (reference sequence). The V gene lost 6 bases and the J gene lost 4 bases, with 21 bases spanning the gap. The CDR3 spans 16 residues. CDR3 nucleotides: TGTGCCAGTAGCCGGCCAGGGGTACAATCACTCTATGGCTACACCTTC. Its protein is CASSRPGVQSLYGYTF.

This clone was observed a few times. V is TRBV7-8 and J is TRBJ1-1; 9 bases map to TRBD1. Per the germline V gene, CDR1 is SGHVS and CDR2 is FQNEAQ. With 4 bases clipped from V and 4 bases from J, the junction kept 13 bases outside the gene matches. The CDR3 is 17 residues long. CDR3: CASSWAGTGLGGTEAFF. DNA for the CDR3: TGTGCCAGCAGCTGGGCGGGGACAGGGCTTGGAGGCACTGAAGCTTTCTTT.

The chain couples TRBV7-3 to TRBJ1-1; no clear D. Trimming removed 0 bases from V and 1 base from J, with 9 bases in between. CDR1 SGHTA and CDR2 FQGTGA come from the germline V gene. The CDR3 loop spans 15 amino acids. CDR3 loop: CASSLTVDTNTEAFF. The CDR3 nucleotides are TGTGCCAGCAGCTTAACGGTGGATACGAACACTGAAGCTTTCTTT.

V is TRBV7-9 and J is TRBJ2-7; TRBD1 is a possible D gene (6 bases). The length of the CDR3 is 14 residues. The V gene's germline CDR1 is SEHNR and CDR2 FQNEAQ (reference sequence). Trimming stripped 1 base from V and 5 bases from J, with 12 bases between. In DNA, the CDR3 is TGTGCCAGCAGCTTAGAGGGGGAGTTCGACGAGCAGTACTTC. Its translation is CASSLEGEFDEQYF.

The chain recombines TRBV2 with TRBJ1-1, with 11 bases lining up with TRBD1. V shed 5 bases, J shed 1 base, and the junction held 9 bases outside the gene matches. The CDR3 loop spans 17 amino acids. Germline CDR1 SNHLY, CDR2 FYNNEI. CDR3 DNA sequence: TGTGCCAGCAGTTTTATGGGACAGGGGGAATGGAACACTGAAGCTTTCTTT. This gives the protein CASSFMGQGEWNTEAFF. Together with reference TRBV2 and TRBJ1-1, the CDR3 gives the full variable domain: EPEVTQTPSHQVTQMGQEVILRCVPISNHLYFYWYRQILGQKVEFLVSFYNNEISEKSEIFDDQFSVERPDGSNFTLKIRSTKLEDSAMYFCASSFMGQGEWNTEAFFGQGTRLTVV.

The sample holds a few counts of this clone. The chain recombines TRBV28 with TRBJ2-4, with TRBD1 matching 7 bases. The CDR3 spans 12 residues. Trimming at V came to 5 bases and at J to 9 bases, leaving 4 bases not matched to a gene. Germline-derived CDR1 and CDR2 are MDHEN and SYDVKM. CDR3 sequence: CASSLRDSIQYF. CDR3 nucleotide sequence: TGTGCCAGCAGTCTCCGGGACAGCATTCAGTACTTC.

This clone has only a few counts. The chain has TRBV19 and TRBJ2-1; 7 bases align to TRBD1. Unmatched junction bases numbered 7, after V lost 6 bases and J lost 5 bases. Per germline, CDR1 LNHDA and CDR2 SQIVND (reference sequence). This CDR3 contains 14 residues. CDR3 protein: CASRDGQVNNEQFF. CDR3 DNA: TGTGCCAGTAGGGACGGACAGGTAAACAATGAGCAGTTCTTC.

This clone was detected only a few times. This sequence joins TRBV6-5 and TRBJ2-1; TRBD2 is a possible D gene (5 bases). CDR1 and CDR2 from the germline V gene are MNHEY and SVGAGI. CDR3 length equals 15 residues. V shed 0 bases and J shed 2 bases, with 8 bases lying between them. The DNA for the CDR3 is TGTGCCAGCAGTTACTCGACTATTACCTACAATGAGCAGTTCTTC. Translation gives CASSYSTITYNEQFF.

The J gene is TRBJ2-7, the V gene TRBV9; 11 bases are a match to TRBD1. This CDR3 is built from 16 residues. Germline V gene data show CDR1 as SGDLS and CDR2 as YYNGEE. J lost 5 bases, V lost 0 bases, and 7 bases had no gene match. In nucleotides, the CDR3 is TGTGCCAGCAGCGTAGATCCGGGACAGGGGGAACACGAGCAGTACTTC. It encodes CASSVDPGQGEHEQYF.

This clone was recorded a few times. V gene TRBV7-3 combines with J gene TRBJ2-3; 8 bases align to TRBD2. J was trimmed by 5 bases and V by 4 bases; bases with no gene match: 17. Per the germline V gene, CDR1 is SGHTA and CDR2 is FQGTGA. The CDR3 loop spans 18 amino acids. As DNA, the CDR3 is TGTGCCAGCAGCTCAAAGGGGCTAGCGGGCCTGCATGGAGATACGCAGTATTTT. Its translation is CASSSKGLAGLHGDTQYF.

The V call is TRBV7-6, the J call TRBJ1-5; TRBD1 matches 8 bases. The germline V gene encodes CDR1 SGHVS and CDR2 FNYEAQ. J was trimmed by 0 bases and V by 1 base; bases with no gene match: 5. The CDR3 is 17 residues long. In nucleotides, the CDR3 is TGTGCCAGCAGCTTAGGGACAGGGTCCTATAGCAATCAGCCCCAGCATTTT. Translation: CASSLGTGSYSNQPQHF.

This chain connects TRBV7-9 to TRBJ1-4; no clear D. The CDR3 runs 12 residues. Germline V gene lookup returns CDR1 SEHNR and CDR2 FQNEAQ (reference sequence). V was shortened by 3 bases and J by 8 bases, with 7 bases between the two germline ends. In DNA form, the CDR3 reads TGTGCCAGCAGCTTGATTGGCGAAAAACTGTTTTTT. The encoded protein is CASSLIGEKLFF. Using reference TRBV7-9 and TRBJ1-4 for the parts outside the CDR3, the full variable domain is DTGVSQNPRHKITKRGQNVTFRCDPISEHNRLYWYRQTLGQGPEFLTYFQNEAQLEKSRLLSDRFSAERPKGSFSTLEIQRTEQGDSAMYLCASSLIGEKLFFGSGTQLSVL.

This rearrangement joins TRBV7-9 to TRBJ2-5; tentatively, D is TRBD2 (6 bases). Per the germline V gene, CDR1 is SEHNR and CDR2 is FQNEAQ (reference sequence). The CDR3 extends over 15 amino acids. Trimming removed 3 bases at V and 2 bases at J, with 13 bases between. CDR3 coding DNA: TGTGCCAGCAGCTTTGGGCTAGCGACTCAAGAGACCCAGTACTTC. It specifies CASSFGLATQETQYF. Together with reference TRBV7-9 and TRBJ2-5, the CDR3 gives the full variable domain: DTGVSQNPRHKITKRGQNVTFRCDPISEHNRLYWYRQTLGQGPEFLTYFQNEAQLEKSRLLSDRFSAERPKGSFSTLEIQRTEQGDSAMYLCASSFGLATQETQYFGPGTRLLVL.

This chain joins TRBV11-1 and TRBJ2-7; D might be TRBD1 (6 bases). Trimming removed 1 base at V and 1 base at J, with 20 bases between. Germline CDR1 is SGHAT and CDR2 is FQDESV (reference sequence). There are 18 residues in the CDR3. CDR3 DNA: TGTGCCAGCAGCTTAGTTCCCGGACAGTTCCAGGGGTCCTACGAGCAGTACTTC. It yields the protein CASSLVPGQFQGSYEQYF.

The rearrangement links TRBV29-1 to TRBJ1-5; D gene uncertain. V was cut by 4 bases and J by 3 bases, with 7 bases left in between. Germline V lookup: CDR1 SQVTM, CDR2 ANQGSEA. The CDR3 is 12 amino acids. The CDR3 DNA sequence: TGCAGCGTTGGTGGTATCAATCAGCCCCAGCATTTT. It encodes CSVGGINQPQHF.